One sample yielded the 10 T cell receptor beta chains listed below, sequenced in a study of vaccination effects on CD4 cells after COVID-19. Sequenced by immunoSEQ multiplex PCR; TCRdb stores in-frame clones only, minus some. The sample lists around 25,000 clones, around 66% occurring once. Their specific antigens are unknown. Expansion with viral peptide pools was applied to antigen-specific CD4+ T cells by the ViraFEST assay prior to sequencing. Isolation of CD4+ T cells took place after more than 9 days of culture. PCR showed that the person got SARS-CoV-2 infection at some point between March and December 2020. The sample in question was CD4+ T cells from PBMCs cultured with SARS-CoV-2 spike peptides, obtained before COVID-19 vaccination. The receptors were gathered from a human donor who had a prior SARS-CoV-2 infection.

The V gene is TRBV18, the J gene TRBJ1-4; 8 positions agree with TRBD1. CDR3 size: 16 residues. Germline lookup yields CDR1 KGHSH and CDR2 LQKENI. J gave up 5 bases and V 3 bases, and 8 bases lay outside the gene matches. CDR3 sequence (DNA): TGTGCCAGCTCACCGGAAACCGGGACAGGCAATGAAAAACTGTTTTTT. Translating it yields CASSPETGTGNEKLFF. Filled out from reference TRBV18 and TRBJ1-4, the complete variable domain reads NAGVMQNPRHLVRRRGQEARLRCSPMKGHSHVYWYRQLPEEGLKFMVYLQKENIIDESGMPKERFSAEFPKEGPSILRIQQVVRGDSAAYFCASSPETGTGNEKLFFGSGTQLSVL.

V and J are TRBV5-1 and TRBJ2-7; 7 positions agree with TRBD2. This CDR3 is built from 15 residues. V lost 4 bases to trimming and J lost 0 bases; unmatched junction nucleotides: 7. CDR1 is SGHRS, CDR2 YFSETQ, per germline. The CDR3 DNA is TGCGCCAGCAGCGCCGCTAGCGGTTACTCCTACGAGCAGTACTTC. Protein: CASSAASGYSYEQYF.

The chain joins TRBV6-5 to TRBJ1-3, with D hard to call. The CDR3 is 13 residues long. Germline CDR1 reads MNHEY; CDR2 reads SVGAGI. Trimming pared 7 bases from V and 4 bases from J, leaving 11 bases between. The CDR3 DNA reads TGTGCCAGCATCCCCCGAGGGGGAAACACCATATATTTT. Translating it yields CASIPRGGNTIYF.

This clone was counted a few times. V is TRBV6-5 and J is TRBJ1-4; no firm D call. The V and J ends lost 6 bases and 7 bases respectively, with 12 bases between them. CDR3 size: 13 residues. Germline CDR1 MNHEY, CDR2 SVGAGI. The DNA for the CDR3 is TGTGCCAGCAGACCCGGTCACAGTGAAAAACTGTTTTTT. Its protein product is CASRPGHSEKLFF.

The genes are TRBV30 and TRBJ1-2, with D possibly being TRBD1 (6 bases). Germline V lookup: CDR1 GTSNPN, CDR2 SVGIG (reference sequence). The CDR3 sequence is 13 residues long. The V end lost 1 base, the J end lost 5 bases, and 11 bases lay between the germline ends. CDR3 nucleotide sequence: TGTGCCTGGAGTGAACAGGGCGATTATGGCTACACCTTC. It encodes CAWSEQGDYGYTF.

This clone was observed once. The chain has TRBV7-9 and TRBJ1-2; 7 nucleotides align to TRBD1. Germline CDR1 and CDR2: SEHNR and FQNEAQ (reference sequence). The CDR3 loop spans 14 amino acids. The V and J ends lost 2 bases and 3 bases, in that order; junction bases with no gene match: 3. DNA of the CDR3: TGTGCCAGCAGCTTAACACAGGGGCACTATGGCTACACCTTC. Amino acids: CASSLTQGHYGYTF.

V usage is TRBV7-9 and J usage is TRBJ2-7; D may be TRBD1 (6 bases). The CDR3 spans 13 residues. In germline, CDR1 is SEHNR, CDR2 FQNEAQ (reference sequence). With 3 bases removed from V and 1 base from J, the gap between germline ends came to 7 bases. The CDR3 loop reads CASSFQGSYEQYF. The CDR3 DNA follows: TGTGCCAGCAGCTTTCAGGGGTCCTACGAGCAGTACTTC.

This chain uses TRBV28 with TRBJ1-5; a weak D match, TRBD1 (6 bases). Per the germline V gene, CDR1 is MDHEN and CDR2 is SYDVKM. The CDR3 spans 16 residues. V was cut by 4 bases and J by 0 bases, with 13 bases left in between. The CDR3 here is CASSYTGSGSNQPQHF. In DNA, the CDR3 is TGTGCCAGCAGTTATACAGGGTCCGGTAGCAATCAGCCCCAGCATTTT.

The chain joins TRBV5-6 to TRBJ2-7, with no clear D. Trimming removed 4 bases at V and 4 bases at J, with 6 bases between. From germline, CDR1 is SGHDT and CDR2 YYEEEE. This CDR3 is built from 11 residues. The CDR3, as DNA: TGTGCCAGCAGCCTCGATTACGAGCAGTACTTC. Translation gives CASSLDYEQYF.

The sample holds a few counts of this clone. The V and J genes are TRBV29-1 and TRBJ1-2; D perhaps matches TRBD1 (5 bases). Germline loops: CDR1 SQVTM, CDR2 ANQGSEA. The V end was cut by 7 bases, the J end by 5 bases, with 11 bases between. This CDR3 is 11 amino acids long. The CDR3 here is CSAGTDYGYTF. As DNA, the CDR3 is TGCAGCGCTGGGACGGATTATGGCTACACCTTC.